This T cell receptor (beta chain) comes out of a study of early T cells in non-severe SARS-CoV-2 infection. Study in general: The chains were unpaired, and the sequenced material was bulk RNA from unsorted whole blood.

Study findings and constraints: VDJdb matching favored anti-spike CD8 responses, missing private and CD4 specificities.

This clonotype was picked up many times. No antigen is known for it. This CDR3 region has 15 residues. J was trimmed by 8 bases and V by 2 bases; bases with no gene match: 6. The V gene's germline CDR1 is KGHSH and CDR2 LQKENI. Unique molecular identifier tags were affixed to discrete cDNA molecules. TCRdb re-derived calls from the 5' RACE reads in MiXCR, one entry per CDR3 protein. The repertoire holds tens of thousands of distinct CDR3 sequences, with 3.5% to 4.5% as singletons. The source material was whole blood. The chain uses TRBV18 and TRBJ2-1, with 10 positions matching TRBD2. The clonotype originates from an adult who was a healthcare worker with PCR-confirmed SARS-CoV-2 infection or an uninfected control (not recorded which). The CDR3 bases are TGTGCCAGCTCACCAGGGAGCGGGAGGGCCGATGAGCAGTTCTTC. This translates into CASSPGSGRADEQFF.